A selection of T cell receptor beta chains follows, all from one sample in a study of blood T cells in healthy people across ages. Each CDR3 protein gets one entry after TCRdb re-called the 5' RACE reads with MiXCR. Of about 730,000 distinct CDR3 sequences listed, around 40% are singletons. The sample comprised blood. All receptors come from a woman aged 60-75 years in good health. The CDR3 runs from the conserved cysteine through the conserved F or W. D genes are given only for firm matches. Size values are once, few and many counts, or a class for expanded clones, and some rows have none.

d_call	clone_size	v_call	cdr3_length	j_call	cdr3_aa	cdr3_nt
TRBD2	NA	TRBV5-1	19	TRBJ2-1	CASSPPPDKTSGNYNEQFF	TGCGCCAGCAGCCCGCCGCCTGACAAAACTAGCGGTAACTACAATGAGCAGTTCTTC
TRBD1	few	TRBV7-8	13	TRBJ2-7	CASSPETGVEQYF	TGTGCCAGCAGCCCGGAGACAGGGGTCGAGCAGTACTTC
NA	NA	TRBV11-2	15	TRBJ2-1	CASSLGTRIYNEQFF	TGTGCCAGCAGCCTAGGTACGCGGATCTACAATGAGCAGTTCTTC
NA	NA	TRBV27	14	TRBJ1-6	CASSSTGGSSPLHF	TGTGCCAGCAGTTCAACAGGAGGGAGTTCACCCCTCCACTTT
TRBD2	NA	TRBV5-1	19	TRBJ2-3	CASSLAGTSGLSSTDTQYF	TGCGCCAGCAGCTTGGCCGGGACTAGCGGGTTATCTAGCACAGATACGCAGTATTTT
NA	NA	TRBV20-1	15	TRBJ2-3	CSATPGTDSTDTQYF	TGCAGTGCTACCCCAGGGACGGACAGCACAGATACGCAGTATTTT
TRBD2	NA	TRBV14	16	TRBJ2-1	CASSPQFGGGKNEQFF	TGTGCCAGCAGCCCTCAATTTGGCGGGGGGAAAAATGAGCAGTTCTTC
NA	NA	TRBV7-2	14	TRBJ1-2	CASSLSDSGYGYTF	TGTGCCAGCAGCTTATCAGACAGTGGCTATGGCTACACCTTC
NA	few	TRBV5-1	15	TRBJ2-1	CASSFPEPTYNEQFF	TGCGCCAGCAGCTTTCCCGAACCTACCTACAATGAGCAGTTCTTC
TRBD1	NA	TRBV27	14	TRBJ2-3	CASRRQGPTDTQYF	TGTGCCAGCAGACGACAGGGGCCCACAGATACGCAGTATTTT
NA	NA	TRBV15	18	TRBJ2-1	CATSRDLGTLVSYNEQFF	TGTGCCACCAGCAGAGATCTAGGAACCCTCGTCTCCTACAATGAGCAGTTCTTC
NA	NA	TRBV7-9	14	TRBJ2-7	CASSFLGLAYEQYF	TGTGCCAGCAGCTTCCTCGGACTCGCCTACGAGCAGTACTTC
NA	NA	TRBV20-1	13	TRBJ2-7	CSARDRTAYEQYF	TGCAGTGCACGCGACAGGACGGCCTACGAGCAGTACTTC
NA	few	TRBV15	15	TRBJ2-3	CATSRDLTLVDTQYF	TGTGCCACCAGCAGAGATCTCACGCTGGTAGATACGCAGTATTTT
TRBD2	NA	TRBV11-2	18	TRBJ2-7	CASSRSLGSGRAGYEQYF	TGTGCCAGCAGCCGTTCCCTAGGTAGCGGGAGGGCCGGATACGAGCAGTACTTC
NA	NA	TRBV6-6	14	TRBJ2-7	CASRTRGFSYEQYF	TGTGCCAGCAGAACCCGAGGTTTCTCCTACGAGCAGTACTTC
NA	many	TRBV29-1	11	TRBJ1-2	CSVAGDYGYTF	TGCAGCGTTGCGGGGGACTATGGCTACACCTTC
TRBD2	NA	TRBV10-3	14	TRBJ2-1	CAIGTSGSYNEQFF	TGTGCCATTGGGACTAGCGGGTCCTACAATGAGCAGTTCTTC
NA	many	TRBV3-1	15	TRBJ2-1	CASSQDPGSYNEQFF	TGTGCCAGCAGCCAAGACCCGGGTTCCTACAATGAGCAGTTCTTC
NA	NA	TRBV28	14	TRBJ2-3	CASSNGGSADTQYF	TGTGCCAGCAGCAACGGGGGCAGCGCAGATACGCAGTATTTT
TRBD2	few	TRBV3-1	16	TRBJ2-5	CASSRRLATYQETQYF	TGTGCCAGCAGCAGGAGACTAGCTACGTACCAAGAGACCCAGTACTTC
NA	NA	TRBV9	14	TRBJ2-7	CASSVGGFGYEQYF	TGTGCCAGCAGCGTAGGAGGTTTCGGGTACGAGCAGTACTTC
NA	few	TRBV18	14	TRBJ2-7	CASSLSTGFYEQYF	TGTGCCAGCTCATTAAGCACCGGGTTCTACGAGCAGTACTTC
NA	few	TRBV7-2	14	TRBJ2-7	CASSALGPYYEQYF	TGTGCCAGCAGTGCGCTAGGCCCCTACTACGAGCAGTACTTC
NA	few	TRBV20-1	14	TRBJ2-5	CSARVNSQRETQYF	TGCAGTGCTAGAGTGAACTCGCAAAGAGAGACCCAGTACTTC
NA	once	TRBV4-1	15	TRBJ1-1	CASSRDRGRNTEAFF	TGCGCCAGCAGCCGAGACCGCGGGAGGAACACTGAAGCTTTCTTT
NA	few	TRBV6-5	15	TRBJ1-6	CASSSLQGWQSPLHF	TGTGCCAGCAGTTCGTTACAGGGATGGCAGTCACCCCTCCACTTT
TRBD2	few	TRBV4-3	17	TRBJ2-3	CASSQGTSGRNTDTQYF	TGCGCCAGCAGCCAAGGCACTAGCGGGAGGAACACAGATACGCAGTATTTT
NA	NA	TRBV12-3/TRBV12-4	14	TRBJ1-6	CASSFPGVNSPLHF	TGCGCCAGCAGTTTTCCGGGGGTGAATTCACCCCTCCACTTT
TRBD1	NA	TRBV10-3	14	TRBJ2-7	CATRDGQGDYEQYF	TGTGCCACGCGGGACGGACAGGGCGACTACGAGCAGTACTTC
NA	few	TRBV19	16	TRBJ2-5	CASSIGTPRPVETQYF	TGTGCCAGTAGTATCGGGACACCCCGACCAGTGGAGACCCAGTACTTC
TRBD2	NA	TRBV20-1	14	TRBJ2-5	CSASGPGGAETQYF	TGCAGTGCTAGTGGGCCGGGGGGAGCGGAGACCCAGTACTTC
NA	NA	TRBV20-1	12	TRBJ2-3	CSALYDTDTQYF	TGCAGTGCGCTATATGACACAGATACGCAGTATTTT
NA	few	TRBV10-3	15	TRBJ2-7	CAISEGTPGTYEQYF	TGTGCCATCAGTGAAGGAACACCAGGCACCTACGAGCAGTACTTC
TRBD2	NA	TRBV24-1	16	TRBJ2-1	CATSDGGGANYNEQFF	TGTGCCACCAGTGACGGCGGGGGGGCGAATTACAATGAGCAGTTCTTC
NA	NA	TRBV20-1	13	TRBJ1-1	CSAPRRPEGEAFF	TGCAGTGCCCCACGCAGGCCAGAGGGTGAAGCTTTCTTT
NA	NA	TRBV7-9	17	TRBJ2-1	CASSLMEGSLSYNEQFF	TGTGCCAGCAGCTTAATGGAGGGGAGTCTTTCCTACAATGAGCAGTTCTTC
NA	NA	TRBV6-5	15	TRBJ1-5	CASSREGTIGQPQHF	TGTGCCAGCAGTCGCGAAGGGACAATCGGTCAGCCCCAGCATTTT
NA	NA	TRBV11-2	15	TRBJ2-3	CASSLAVVGADTQYF	TGTGCCAGCAGCTTGGCCGTTGTAGGGGCAGATACGCAGTATTTT
NA	NA	TRBV20-1	15	TRBJ2-5	CSARDTAGSGETQYF	TGCAGTGCTAGAGATACGGCGGGTTCTGGGGAGACCCAGTACTTC
NA	NA	TRBV27	12	TRBJ2-2	CASSPGFRELFF	TGTGCCAGCAGCCCTGGTTTCCGGGAGCTGTTTTTT
NA	NA	TRBV13	15	TRBJ2-5	CAGSLVGGNQETQYF	TGTGCCGGCAGCTTAGTTGGGGGTAACCAAGAGACCCAGTACTTC
TRBD2	NA	TRBV5-8	16	TRBJ2-1	CAGSLVAGGFYNEQFF	TGTGCCGGCAGCTTGGTGGCGGGAGGGTTCTACAATGAGCAGTTCTTC
NA	NA	TRBV29-1	13	TRBJ2-7	CSVAGLDFGEQYF	TGCAGCGTCGCGGGACTCGATTTCGGCGAGCAGTACTTC
NA	NA	TRBV7-9	14	TRBJ2-7	CASSLAMMDYEQYF	TGTGCCAGCAGCTTAGCGATGATGGATTACGAGCAGTACTTC
TRBD2	NA	TRBV9	15	TRBJ2-5	CASSVGTSGSNEQYF	TGTGCCAGCAGCGTAGGGACTAGCGGCAGTAATGAGCAGTACTTC
TRBD1	NA	TRBV5-8	14	TRBJ1-4	CASSWTGTREKLFF	TGTGCCAGCAGCTGGACAGGGACAAGAGAAAAACTGTTTTTT
NA	NA	TRBV4-3	15	TRBJ2-7	CASSQGVRGSYEQYF	TGCGCCAGCAGCCAAGGCGTCAGGGGTTCCTACGAGCAGTACTTC
NA	NA	TRBV6-5	16	TRBJ2-7	CASSPTVSRVSYEQYF	TGTGCCAGCAGCCCAACCGTTTCTAGGGTTTCCTACGAGCAGTACTTC
TRBD1	NA	TRBV29-1	14	TRBJ2-3	CSVERDRGPNTQYF	TGCAGCGTTGAAAGGGACAGGGGGCCAAATACGCAGTATTTT
NA	NA	TRBV4-1	15	TRBJ2-7	CASSQAERRTYEQYF	TGCGCCAGCAGCCAAGCGGAACGGAGGACCTACGAGCAGTACTTC
NA	NA	TRBV14	13	TRBJ1-2	CAGSDPSRYGYTF	TGTGCCGGCAGCGATCCATCGAGATATGGCTACACCTTC
NA	NA	TRBV20-1	18	TRBJ2-1	CSAKGAGSGGSSYNEQFF	TGCAGTGCTAAGGGTGCAGGATCGGGCGGAAGCTCCTACAATGAGCAGTTCTTC
NA	NA	TRBV20-1	10	TRBJ2-3	CSASQDTQYF	TGCAGTGCCTCCCAGGATACGCAGTATTTT
NA	NA	TRBV29-1	11	TRBJ2-1	CSVEKTLEQFF	TGCAGCGTTGAAAAGACTCTTGAGCAGTTCTTC
TRBD2	many	TRBV10-3	14	TRBJ2-3	CASRSGGGTDTQYF	TGTGCCAGCCGCAGCGGGGGGGGCACAGATACGCAGTATTTT
NA	NA	TRBV12-3/TRBV12-4	11	TRBJ1-2	CASSFYGGYTF	TGTGCCAGCAGTTTCTATGGTGGCTACACCTTC
NA	few	TRBV6-5	14	TRBJ2-5	CASSYFSGQETQYF	TGTGCCAGCAGTTACTTCTCGGGGCAAGAGACCCAGTACTTC
TRBD1	NA	TRBV6-5	15	TRBJ2-6	CASSYTGVGANVLTF	TGTGCCAGCAGTTATACAGGGGTAGGGGCCAACGTCCTGACTTTC